The 24 T cell receptor beta chains listed next were all sequenced from one sample in a study of CD8 T cells in Susac syndrome. When the RNA was reverse transcribed, random hexamers were used with an input of roughly 0.45 to 1 ug. A single record per CDR3 protein comes from TCRdb applying MiXCR to the immunoSEQ multiplex PCR reads. The table records 160,000 or so distinct CDR3 sequences, 85% to 95% of them present only once. The sequenced sample consisted of CD4+ T cells from PBMCs. Source of these receptors: a human donor with Susac syndrome.

This sequence joins TRBV9 and TRBJ2-5; D gene unclear. CDR1 and CDR2 (germline): SGDLS, YYNGEE. Trimming removed 4 bases from V and 4 bases from J, with 11 bases in between. CDR3 length: 13 residues. The CDR3, as DNA: TGTGCCAGCAGCTCTAGAGTTATAGAGACCCAGTACTTC. Encoded protein: CASSSRVIETQYF.

This chain links TRBV5-1 with TRBJ2-1, with 8 positions matching TRBD2. The CDR3 sequence is 15 residues long. The trim removed 3 bases at V and 3 bases at J, leaving 5 bases unmatched. From germline, CDR1 is SGHRS and CDR2 YFSETQ. The CDR3 DNA follows: TGCGCCAGCAGCTCTTCGGGGACTAGCTACAATGAGCAGTTCTTC. Its protein product is CASSSSGTSYNEQFF.

The V gene is TRBV5-1, the J gene TRBJ2-1; D not certain. In germline, CDR1 is SGHRS, CDR2 YFSETQ. V lost 6 bases and J lost 12, with 13 bases in between. This CDR3 contains 11 residues. CDR3 sequence: CASNGPGGQFF. CDR3 bases: TGCGCCAGCAACGGGCCGGGCGGGCAGTTCTTC.

The chain joins TRBV12-3 or TRBV12-4 to TRBJ2-3; D is unresolved. V was shortened by 5 bases and J by 6 bases, with 9 bases between the two germline ends. The CDR3 contains 12 residues. The CDR3 reads CASSRYSDTQYF. The CDR3 coding sequence is TGTGCCAGCAGTCGATATTCCGATACGCAGTATTTT.

J is TRBJ2-5 and V is TRBV27; 10 bases are shared with TRBD1. Germline-derived CDR1 and CDR2 are MNHEY and SMNVEV (reference sequence). This CDR3 is 15 amino acids long. Trimming removed 6 bases from V and 4 bases from J; junction bases left unmatched: 8. CDR3 sequence: CASSKGTGVRETQYF. The DNA of the CDR3 is TGTGCCAGCAGCAAAGGGACAGGGGTCCGAGAGACCCAGTACTTC.

A word on this clonotype: One end of the junction varies from germline; a read error may be responsible. This sequence joins TRBV12-3 or TRBV12-4 and TRBJ1-2; D possibly corresponds to TRBD1 (5 bases). The CDR3 is 11 residues long. This chain's CDR3 is CASSPGTPASF. In DNA form, the CDR3 reads TGTGCCAGCAGTCCAGGGACGCCCGCTTCCTTC.

In its sample, this clonotype was seen a few times. This chain links TRBV3-1 with TRBJ2-5, with 15 nucleotides matching TRBD2. Germline values: CDR1 LGHDT, CDR2 YNNKEL (reference sequence). This CDR3 region has 16 residues. Unmatched junction bases numbered 4, after V lost 6 bases and J lost 2 bases. The CDR3 nucleotides read TGTGCCAGCAGTCAGGGACTAGCGGGGGGACAAGAGACCCAGTACTTC. Translating it yields CASSQGLAGGQETQYF.

This chain uses TRBV2 with TRBJ1-5; 8 positions agree with TRBD1. This CDR3 has 14 residues. J gave up 6 bases and V 6 bases, and 7 bases lay outside the gene matches. Germline CDR1 reads SNHLY; CDR2 reads FYNNEI. CDR3 DNA sequence: TGTGCCAGCAGAGCCGACAGGGGTGGTCAGCCCCAGCATTTT. Translated, it gives CASRADRGGQPQHF.

This chain uses TRBV5-4 with TRBJ2-5, with D possibly matching TRBD2 (6 bases). CDR1 and CDR2 (germline): SGHNT, YYREEE (reference sequence). V was trimmed by 3 bases and J by 5 bases, leaving 14 bases between them. This CDR3 has 14 residues. The CDR3 sequence is CASSWEVLRETQYF. The CDR3 DNA reads TGTGCCAGCAGCTGGGAGGTTTTGAGGGAGACCCAGTACTTC.

The rearrangement links TRBV6-2 or TRBV6-3 to TRBJ2-2, with D possibly TRBD1 on 5 matching bases. The germline V gene encodes CDR1 MNHEY and CDR2 SVGEGT. The V end lost 7 bases, the J end lost 1 base, and 13 bases lay between the germline ends. The CDR3 has 15 residues. CDR3 amino acids: CASITSQGNTGELFF. Written as DNA, the CDR3 is TGTGCCAGCATCACGTCGCAGGGGAACACCGGGGAGCTGTTTTTT.

The chain employs TRBV5-1 and TRBJ2-5; D ambiguous. Germline V lookup: CDR1 SGHRS, CDR2 YFSETQ. CDR3 length: 13 residues. The V end was cut by 0 bases, the J end by 2 bases, with 5 bases between. CDR3 region: CASSLVYQETQYF. DNA for the CDR3: TGCGCCAGCAGCTTGGTTTATCAAGAGACCCAGTACTTC.

V usage is TRBV7-3 and J usage is TRBJ1-1; TRBD1 aligns across 7 bases. The CDR3 totals 14 residues. Looked up from germline, CDR1 is SGHTA and CDR2 is FQGTGA. Trimming at V came to 0 bases and at J to 6 bases, leaving 4 bases not matched to a gene. In DNA, the CDR3 is TGTGCCAGCAGCTTAACCCGGGACAGCGCTGAAGCTTTCTTT. Residues: CASSLTRDSAEAFF.

The chain combines TRBV25-1 with TRBJ2-1; D gene uncertain. The V end lost 4 bases, the J end lost 0 bases, and 13 bases lay between the germline ends. Per the germline V gene, CDR1 is MGHDK and CDR2 is SYGVNS. The CDR3 runs to 16 residues. The CDR3 loop is CASSGAGASSYNEQFF. As DNA, the CDR3 is TGTGCCAGCAGTGGGGCAGGTGCGAGCTCCTACAATGAGCAGTTCTTC.

This chain connects TRBV3-1 to TRBJ2-3; D not certain. Germline values: CDR1 LGHDT, CDR2 YNNKEL (reference sequence). The CDR3 sequence is 17 residues long. The V gene lost 2 bases and the J gene lost 2 bases, with 17 bases spanning the gap. The CDR3 reads CASSQYSGVDSTDTQYF. The DNA for the CDR3 is TGTGCCAGCAGCCAATATAGTGGGGTCGACTCCACAGATACGCAGTATTTT.

This chain joins TRBV7-9 and TRBJ2-3, with TRBD1 matching over 10 bases. Trimming cost V 6 bases and J 4 bases; bases outside gene matches: 4. The CDR3 has 14 amino acids. Germline values: CDR1 SEHNR, CDR2 FQNEAQ (reference sequence). The CDR3: CASSMTGGADTQYF. DNA of the CDR3: TGTGCCAGCAGTATGACAGGGGGCGCAGATACGCAGTATTTT.

The CDR3 sequence is CSVDGRRTEAFF. Here the CDR3 DNA reads TGCAGCGTTGACGGACGAAGGACTGAAGCTTTCTTT. The rearrangement uses TRBV29-1 and TRBJ1-1; D unclear. The germline V gene has CDR1 SQVTM and CDR2 ANQGSEA. The CDR3 runs 12 residues. The V and J ends lost 3 bases and 5 bases respectively, with 10 bases between them.

V gene TRBV29-1 combines with J gene TRBJ2-5, with D perhaps matching TRBD2 (6 bases). Trimming removed 2 bases from V and 5 bases from J, with 9 bases in between. Germline-derived CDR1 and CDR2 are SQVTM and ANQGSEA. The CDR3 is 12 amino acids. The CDR3 here is CSVESGRETQYF. The DNA for the CDR3 is TGCAGCGTTGAATCAGGGAGGGAGACCCAGTACTTC.

The chain links TRBV29-1 to TRBJ2-4, with 9 nucleotides matching TRBD2. CDR1 is SQVTM and CDR2 is ANQGSEA in the germline V gene. This CDR3 comprises 11 residues. V trimming: 7 bases; J trimming: 9 bases; junction bases outside the gene matches: 4. The CDR3, as DNA: TGCAGCGGGGGACTAGCTGGCATTCAGTACTTC. Translation gives CSGGLAGIQYF. The full variable domain, completed using reference TRBV29-1 and TRBJ2-4, is SAVISQKPSRDICQRGTSLTIQCQVDSQVTMMFWYRQQPGQSLTLIATANQGSEATYESGFVIDKFPISRPNLTFSTLTVSNMSPEDSSIYLCSGGLAGIQYFGAGTRLSVL.

J is TRBJ2-7 and V is TRBV5-4, with D perhaps matching TRBD2 (5 bases). V shed 2 bases and J shed 6 bases, with 18 bases lying between them. The germline V gene encodes CDR1 SGHNT and CDR2 YYREEE (reference sequence). The CDR3 extends over 15 amino acids. The CDR3 region has the DNA TGTGCCAGCAGCTTTGCTATGCGGTCACGGGGCGAGCAGTACTTC. Protein product: CASSFAMRSRGEQYF.

This rearrangement joins TRBV20-1 to TRBJ2-3, with 8 positions matching TRBD2. Germline values: CDR1 DFQATT, CDR2 SNEGSKA (reference sequence). The CDR3 has 15 amino acids. Losses at the gene ends were 1 base for V and 5 bases for J; bases not matched to a gene: 8. CDR3 in amino acids: CSARGKRGSLDTQYF. CDR3 coding DNA: TGCAGTGCTAGAGGGAAGCGGGGGTCACTAGATACGCAGTATTTT.

The chain joins TRBV15 to TRBJ2-5, with no clear D. This CDR3 has 11 residues. Germline-derived CDR1 and CDR2 are LNHNV and YYDKDF (reference sequence). V was cut by 5 bases and J by 9 bases, with 10 bases left in between. The CDR3 nucleotides read TGTGCCACCAGCGTAGACTCGTCCCAGTACTTC. It codes for CATSVDSSQYF.

The V call is TRBV20-1, the J call TRBJ1-2; 7 nucleotides match TRBD1. The germline CDR1 and CDR2 sequences are DFQATT and SNEGSKA (reference sequence). With V trimmed by 6 bases and J by 8 bases, 9 bases remained unmatched. The CDR3 length is 12 residues. The CDR3, as DNA: TGCAGTGCAAAACCGGGACAGTGGGGCTACACCTTC. Protein sequence: CSAKPGQWGYTF.

The chain carries TRBV7-9 and TRBJ2-1; D is ambiguous. The germline V gene encodes CDR1 SEHNR and CDR2 FQNEAQ (reference sequence). The CDR3 runs 14 residues. V shed 5 bases and J shed 3 bases, with 11 bases lying between them. CDR3: CASSPWTDYNEQFF. In nucleotides, the CDR3 is TGTGCCAGCAGCCCCTGGACGGACTACAATGAGCAGTTCTTC.

The rearrangement links TRBV29-1 to TRBJ1-2; maybe TRBD1 (6 bases). This CDR3 spans 10 amino acids. V was clipped by 5 bases and J by 7 bases, with 8 bases between them. Per germline, CDR1 SQVTM and CDR2 ANQGSEA. The CDR3 DNA reads TGCAGCGTTCAAGGGGGTGGCTACACCTTC. This translates into CSVQGGGYTF.